This TCR beta chain was profiled in a study of blood T cell repertoires in COVID-19. On the study more broadly: The cDNA or gDNA used as material had been derived from T cells, B-cell-depleted T cells, or PBMCs.

Sequencing used immunoSEQ multiplex PCR; TCRdb keeps in-frame clones, though not all of them. The table shows under 400,000 clones, with approximately 91% occurring only once. Adults between roughly 18 and 89 years of age took part from 20 to 25 US areas. The germline V gene has CDR1 LGHNT and CDR2 FRNRAP. This CDR3 is built from 16 residues. Trimming shortened V by 5 bases and J by 6 bases, and 20 bases separated the two germline ends. The receptor's source is a woman younger than 45 who had been exposed to COVID-19. Sequencing was carried out using PBMCs or T cells enriched from blood (not recorded which). This chain joins TRBV12-5 and TRBJ1-5, with a tentative D call TRBD1 (6 bases). CDR3 residues: CASGIQSMGGPQPQHF. CDR3 coding DNA: TGTGCTAGTGGTATCCAGTCAATGGGGGGGCCTCAGCCCCAGCATTTT.